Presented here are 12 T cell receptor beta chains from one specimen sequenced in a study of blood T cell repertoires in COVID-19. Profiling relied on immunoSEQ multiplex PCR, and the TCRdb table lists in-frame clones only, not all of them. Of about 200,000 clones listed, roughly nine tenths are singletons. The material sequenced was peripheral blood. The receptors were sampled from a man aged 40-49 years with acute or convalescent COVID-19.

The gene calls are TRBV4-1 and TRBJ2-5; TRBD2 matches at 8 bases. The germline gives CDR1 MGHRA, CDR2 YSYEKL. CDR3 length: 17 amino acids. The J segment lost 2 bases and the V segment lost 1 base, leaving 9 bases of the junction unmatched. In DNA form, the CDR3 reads TGCGCCAGCAGCCAAGTGGGGAGCGGGGGCCCTCAAGAGACCCAGTACTTC. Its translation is CASSQVGSGGPQETQYF.

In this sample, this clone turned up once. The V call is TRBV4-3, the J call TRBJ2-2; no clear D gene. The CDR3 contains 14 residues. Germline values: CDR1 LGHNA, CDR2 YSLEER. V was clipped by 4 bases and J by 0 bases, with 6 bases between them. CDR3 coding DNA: TGCGCCAGCAGCCCGACACCGAACACCGGGGAGCTGTTTTTT. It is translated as CASSPTPNTGELFF.

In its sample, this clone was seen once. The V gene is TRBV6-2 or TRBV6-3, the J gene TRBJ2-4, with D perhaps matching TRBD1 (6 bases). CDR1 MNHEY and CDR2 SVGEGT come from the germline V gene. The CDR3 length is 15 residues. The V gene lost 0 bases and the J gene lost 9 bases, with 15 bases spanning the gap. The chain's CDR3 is CASSYSTGSPGIQYF. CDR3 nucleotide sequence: TGTGCCAGCAGTTACTCAACAGGGAGCCCTGGCATTCAGTACTTC.

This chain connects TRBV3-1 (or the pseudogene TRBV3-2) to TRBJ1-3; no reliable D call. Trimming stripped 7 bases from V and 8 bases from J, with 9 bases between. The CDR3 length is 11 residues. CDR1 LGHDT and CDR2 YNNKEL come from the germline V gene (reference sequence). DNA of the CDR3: TGTGCCAGCACCCCCTATGACACCATATATTTT. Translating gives CASTPYDTIYF.

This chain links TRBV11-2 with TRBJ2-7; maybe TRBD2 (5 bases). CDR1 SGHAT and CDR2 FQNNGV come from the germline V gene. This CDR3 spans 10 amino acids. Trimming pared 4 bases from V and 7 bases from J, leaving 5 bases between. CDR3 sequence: CASSSGEQYF. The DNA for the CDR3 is TGTGCCAGCAGCTCGGGAGAGCAGTACTTC.

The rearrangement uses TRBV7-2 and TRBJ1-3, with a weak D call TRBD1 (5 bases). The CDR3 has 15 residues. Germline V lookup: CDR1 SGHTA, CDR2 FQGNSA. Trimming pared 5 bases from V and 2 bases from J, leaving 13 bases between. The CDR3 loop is CASSAGPGTGNTIYF. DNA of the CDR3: TGTGCCAGCAGCGCGGGACCTGGGACTGGAAACACCATATATTTT.

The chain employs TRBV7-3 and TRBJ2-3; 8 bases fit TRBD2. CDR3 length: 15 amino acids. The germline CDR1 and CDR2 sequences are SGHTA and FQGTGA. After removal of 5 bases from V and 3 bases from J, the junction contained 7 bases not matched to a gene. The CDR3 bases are TGTGCCAGCAGCCAAGGGCCGGGGGGGACAGATACGCAGTATTTT. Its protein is CASSQGPGGTDTQYF.

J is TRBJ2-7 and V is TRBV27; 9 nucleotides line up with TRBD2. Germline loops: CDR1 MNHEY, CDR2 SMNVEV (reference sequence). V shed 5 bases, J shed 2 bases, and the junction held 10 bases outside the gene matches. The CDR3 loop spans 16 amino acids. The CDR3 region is CASSPTSGFPTYEQYF. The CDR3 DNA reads TGTGCCAGCAGTCCAACTAGCGGGTTTCCTACCTACGAGCAGTACTTC.

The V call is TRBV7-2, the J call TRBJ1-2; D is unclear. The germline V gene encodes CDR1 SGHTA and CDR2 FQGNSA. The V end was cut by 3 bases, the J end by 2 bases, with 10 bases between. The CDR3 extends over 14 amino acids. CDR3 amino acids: CASSFSPENYGYTF. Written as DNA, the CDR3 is TGTGCCAGCAGCTTCTCCCCAGAAAACTATGGCTACACCTTC. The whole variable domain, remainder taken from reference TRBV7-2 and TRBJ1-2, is GAGVSQSPSNKVTEKGKDVELRCDPISGHTALYWYRQSLGQGLEFLIYFQGNSAPDKSGLPSDRFSAERTGGSVSTLTIQRTQQEDSAVYLCASSFSPENYGYTFGSGTRLTVV.

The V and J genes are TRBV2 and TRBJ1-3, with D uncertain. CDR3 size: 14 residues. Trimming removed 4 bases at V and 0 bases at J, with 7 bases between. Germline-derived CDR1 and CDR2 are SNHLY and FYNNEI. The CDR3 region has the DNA TGTGCCAGCAGTGCGTACAGCTCTGGAAACACCATATATTTT. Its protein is CASSAYSSGNTIYF.

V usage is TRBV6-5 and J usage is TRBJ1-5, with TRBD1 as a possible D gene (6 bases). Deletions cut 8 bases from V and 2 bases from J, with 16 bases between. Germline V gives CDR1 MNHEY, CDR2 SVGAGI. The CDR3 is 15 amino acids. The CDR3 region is CASGPQGGGNQPQHF. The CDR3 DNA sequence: TGTGCCAGCGGACCACAGGGAGGGGGCAATCAGCCCCAGCATTTT.

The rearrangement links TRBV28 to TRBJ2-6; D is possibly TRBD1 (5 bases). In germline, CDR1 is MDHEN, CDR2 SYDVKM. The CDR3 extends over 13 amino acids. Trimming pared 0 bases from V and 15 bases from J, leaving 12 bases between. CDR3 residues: CASSLWGPPDLTF. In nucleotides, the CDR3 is TGTGCCAGCAGTTTATGGGGGCCTCCCGACCTGACTTTC. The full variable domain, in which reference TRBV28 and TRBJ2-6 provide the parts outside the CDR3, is DVKVTQSSRYLVKRTGEKVFLECVQDMDHENMFWYRQDPGLGLRLIYFSYDVKMKEKGDIPEGYSVSREKKERFSLILESASTNQTSMYLCASSLWGPPDLTFGAGSRLTVL.